One TCR beta chain is described in this entry. This receptor's antigen is unknown. Within one base of it there is no much larger clone, and no base qualities were kept. These data originate in a study of blood T cell repertoires in COVID-19 (dated by TCRdb to 2018 to 2021). Regarding the complete study: Collaborator samples came from the United States, Italy and Spain and covered acute and convalescent phases of COVID-19. Where available, HLA class I and class II types were taken from metadata supplied by the sample provider and were not determined by assay-based typing. The dataset comprised deeply sampled blood TCRbeta repertoires from subjects exposed to, actively infected with, or recovered from COVID-19. The material from the prospective study consisted of cDNA or gDNA derived from T cells, B-cell-depleted T cells, or PBMCs. The sample metadata nearly always contained a de-identified subject ID, COVID-19 status, age in years and sex. The samples were drawn from the first 160 participants of the ongoing ImmuneRACE study and from over 950 subjects provided by 6 global collaborators. The repertoires were released in a freely available public database intended as a resource for research on the immune response to SARS-CoV-2.

The immunoSEQ Assay, a bias-controlled multiplex PCR, was used to amplify TCRbeta CDR3 regions from genomic DNA. The study's own analysis went as follows. The number of nucleated cells in each sample was estimated by amplification of reference gene primers within the assay. Sequence reads were collapsed and filtered to measure the absolute abundance of every unique TCRbeta CDR3 rearrangement. For each sample, productive Simpson clonality was calculated by taking the square root of Simpson's diversity index across productive rearrangements. This is the immuneACCESS table as TCRdb keeps it, with only in-frame sequences that have V and J called. A part of the clones is gone; compared with another copy, unresolved V genes explain less than half, and the rest is unexplained. V, J and clone size were drawn from that table, and D and trimming were deduced from the DNA. The sample table records 200,000 to 300,000 clones; around 80% of these occur just once. Around 4% of the sample is taken by the ten largest.

From cysteine to phenylalanine, the CDR3 is 16 amino acids long. Only the CDR3 part of the read is kept: 48 bases, read in frame from the first base. Based on the germline V gene, the CDR1 and CDR2 sequences are ENHRY and SYGVKD. V loses 4 bases at its end and J loses 2 bases; junction bases beyond the gene matches: 6. Beyond this particular receptor, the publication reports: Clinical and demographic metadata were provided uncurated, with the amount varying by source and participant.

Collaborating institutions collected whole blood in K2EDTA tubes following their own protocols. For TCRbeta analysis, collaborator samples were shipped as frozen whole blood, as isolated PBMCs, or as DNA extracted from either sample type. Here the chain combines TRBV10-3 and TRBJ2-3; 10 bases in between match TRBD2. The TCR was taken from a man in his fifties or sixties with acute or convalescent COVID-19. What was sequenced was peripheral blood. CDR3 region: CAISGGLADLTDTQYF. The nucleotide sequence is TGTGCCATCAGTGGCGGACTAGCGGACCTCACAGATACGCAGTATTTT.